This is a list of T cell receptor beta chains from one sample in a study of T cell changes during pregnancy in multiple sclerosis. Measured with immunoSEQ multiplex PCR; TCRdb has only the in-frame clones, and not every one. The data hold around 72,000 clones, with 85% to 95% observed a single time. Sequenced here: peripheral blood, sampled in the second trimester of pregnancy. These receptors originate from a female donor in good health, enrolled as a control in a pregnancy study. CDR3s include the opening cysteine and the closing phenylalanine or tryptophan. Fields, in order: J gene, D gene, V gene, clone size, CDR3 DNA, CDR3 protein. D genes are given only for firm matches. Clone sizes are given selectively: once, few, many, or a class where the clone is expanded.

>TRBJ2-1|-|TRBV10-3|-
TGTGCCATCAGTGACGAGGTTCGTAGCTCCTACAATGAGCAGTTCTTC
CAISDEVRSSYNEQFF
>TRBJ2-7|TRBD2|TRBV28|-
TGTGCCACCCAGTTCTCCCCCGGACTAGCGGGGGGCCACTACGAGCAGTACTTC
CATQFSPGLAGGHYEQYF
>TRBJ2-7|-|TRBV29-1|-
TGCAGCGTTTTAACAGGTTCCTACGAGCAGTACTTC
CSVLTGSYEQYF
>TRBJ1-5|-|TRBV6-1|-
TGTGCCAGCAGCACAGGCAATCAGCCCCAGCATTTT
CASSTGNQPQHF
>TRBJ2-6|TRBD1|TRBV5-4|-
TGTGCCAGCAGCTCCCGGGACAGGGGTGCTGGGGCCAACGTCCTGACTTTC
CASSSRDRGAGANVLTF
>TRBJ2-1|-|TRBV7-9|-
TGTGCCAGCAGCCAGCCGGGGGAGCAGTTCTTC
CASSQPGEQFF
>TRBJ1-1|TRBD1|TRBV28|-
TGTGCCAGCAGTTTAGGCGGGACAGGGGTACAGACTGAAGCTTTCTTT
CASSLGGTGVQTEAFF
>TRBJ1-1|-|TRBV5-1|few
TGCGCCAGCAGCTTGGAGGGGCCTATGAACACTGAAGCTTTCTTT
CASSLEGPMNTEAFF
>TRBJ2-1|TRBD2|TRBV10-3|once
TGTGCCATCTCAAATTCCCCAGGGACTAGCGGGGGGGTATGGAATGAGCAGTTCTTC
CAISNSPGTSGGVWNEQFF
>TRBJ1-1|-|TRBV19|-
TGTGCCAGTAACAAAAACCAGGGATACACTGAAGCTTTCTTT
CASNKNQGYTEAFF
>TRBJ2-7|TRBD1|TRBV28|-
TGTGCCAGCCTCAGGGGACAGCCTCCCTACGAGCAGTACTTC
CASLRGQPPYEQYF
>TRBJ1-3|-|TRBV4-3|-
TGCGCCAGCAGCCAGGGAGGGGTGGGAAACACCATATATTTT
CASSQGGVGNTIYF
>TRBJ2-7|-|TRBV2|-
TGTGCCAGCAGTGGAAGGACAGTAGCCTACGAGCAGTACTTC
CASSGRTVAYEQYF
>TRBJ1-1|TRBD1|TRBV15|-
TGTGCCACCAGCAGAGATCGGCGGGACAGCTCCAGGAACACTGAAGCTTTCTTT
CATSRDRRDSSRNTEAFF
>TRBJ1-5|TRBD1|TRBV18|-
TGTGCCAGCTCACTAGGACAGGGCAATCAGCCCCAGCATTTT
CASSLGQGNQPQHF
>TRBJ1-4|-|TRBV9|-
TGTGCCAGCAGCGTAGATGGACATCTGGGTGAAAAACTGTTTTTT
CASSVDGHLGEKLFF
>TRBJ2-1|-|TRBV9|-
TGTGCCAGCAGCGTAGGTCCAGCGGGCTACAATGAGCAGTTCTTC
CASSVGPAGYNEQFF
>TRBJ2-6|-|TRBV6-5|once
TGTGCCAGCAGTAGACAGGTAACTGGGGCCAACGTCCTGACTTTC
CASSRQVTGANVLTF
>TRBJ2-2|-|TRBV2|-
TGTGCCAGCAGCCAGGGGCCTTCCACCGGGGAGCTGTTTTTT
CASSQGPSTGELFF
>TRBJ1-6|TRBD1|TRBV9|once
TGTGCCAGCAGCGTAGGGGACAGCTCCTATAATTCACCCCTCCACTTT
CASSVGDSSYNSPLHF
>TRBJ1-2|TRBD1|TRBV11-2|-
TGTGCCAGCAGCTTAGCCGGGACAGGGGGAAGAGGCTACACCTTC
CASSLAGTGGRGYTF
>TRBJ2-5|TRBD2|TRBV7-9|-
TGTGCCAGCAGCTTAGGGGGACTACAAGAGACCCAGTACTTC
CASSLGGLQETQYF
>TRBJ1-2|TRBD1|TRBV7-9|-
TGTGCCAGCAGCGAAACGGACAGGGGGCACTATGGCTACACCTTC
CASSETDRGHYGYTF
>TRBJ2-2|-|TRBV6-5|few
TGTGCCAGCAGTTACACAGGCCTCTACGCCGGGGAGCTGTTTTTT
CASSYTGLYAGELFF
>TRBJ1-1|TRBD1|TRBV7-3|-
TGTGCCAGCAGCTCCACCTCCAGGGGGCGAAGCACTGAAGCTTTCTTT
CASSSTSRGRSTEAFF
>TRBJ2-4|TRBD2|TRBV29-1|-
TGCAGCGTTGTGTCGGGGGGGTCTAGTTGGGAAAACATTCAGTACTTC
CSVVSGGSSWENIQYF
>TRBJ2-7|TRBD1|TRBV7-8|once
TGTGCCAGCAGCTCCGGGACAGGGGGCGCGAACGAGCAGTACTTC
CASSSGTGGANEQYF
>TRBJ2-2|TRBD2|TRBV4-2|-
TGTGCCAGCAGCTACTATACCTCGGGGGGGCGTATCACCGGGGAGCTGTTTTTT
CASSYYTSGGRITGELFF
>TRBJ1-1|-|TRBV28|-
TGTGCCAGCAGTCGCCGACAGTATGAAGCTTTCTTT
CASSRRQYEAFF
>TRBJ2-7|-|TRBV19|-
TGTGCCAGTAGTAGCCCGCGCCGGGACGAGCAGTACTTC
CASSSPRRDEQYF
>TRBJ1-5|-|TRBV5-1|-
TGCGCCAGCAGCCCGGGAGTTAGCAATCAGCCCCAGCATTTT
CASSPGVSNQPQHF
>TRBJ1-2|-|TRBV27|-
TGTGCCAGCAGTGTGGACAGTGGTGGTGGCTACACCTTC
CASSVDSGGGYTF
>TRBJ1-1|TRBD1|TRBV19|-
TGTGCCAGTAGTGCCAGGGGGGGTCGACAGGGGAGAGCTTTCTTT
CASSARGGRQGRAFF
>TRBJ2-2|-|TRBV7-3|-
TGTGCCAGCAGCTTAAAAATCCGGGGTAGCCCGAACACCGGGGAGCTGTTTTTT
CASSLKIRGSPNTGELFF
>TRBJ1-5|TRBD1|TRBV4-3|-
TGCGCCAGCAGCCAGGGGACAGGGAATAATCAGCCCCAGCATTTT
CASSQGTGNNQPQHF
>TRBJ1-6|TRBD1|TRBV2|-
TGTGCCAGCAGTGGTAACAGGGGAGGTTCACCCCTCCACTTT
CASSGNRGGSPLHF
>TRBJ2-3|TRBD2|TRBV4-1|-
TGCGCCAGCAGCCAAGAAGGTTCCCGGGGAGGGGATACGCAGTATTTT
CASSQEGSRGGDTQYF
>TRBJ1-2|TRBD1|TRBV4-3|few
TGCGCCAGCAGCCAGCGGACAGGGAGGAGCTATGGCTACACCTTC
CASSQRTGRSYGYTF
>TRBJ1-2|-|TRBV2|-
TGTGCCAGCAGTTTCTCCGGGACACCGGGCTATGGCTACACCTTC
CASSFSGTPGYGYTF
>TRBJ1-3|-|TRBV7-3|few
TGTGCCAGCAGCTTAACGTCCACTGGAAACACCATATATTTT
CASSLTSTGNTIYF
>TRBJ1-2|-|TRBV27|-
TGTGCCAGCGGGGGGGCCAGGACGGCCGATGGCTACACCTTC
CASGGARTADGYTF
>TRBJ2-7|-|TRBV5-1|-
TGCGCCAGCAGCTTGAGTCAGGGCTACGAGCAGTACTTC
CASSLSQGYEQYF
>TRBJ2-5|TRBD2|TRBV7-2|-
TGTGCCAGCAGCCTAGGGGCTAGCGGGGGGGTTGTGGAGACCCAGTACTTC
CASSLGASGGVVETQYF
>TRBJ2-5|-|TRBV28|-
TGTGCCAGCAGTCTTTTAGATCCAGAGACCCAGTACTTC
CASSLLDPETQYF
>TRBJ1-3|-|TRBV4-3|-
TGCGCCAGCAGCCAAGGTGGGAGCTCTGGAAACACCATATATTTT
CASSQGGSSGNTIYF
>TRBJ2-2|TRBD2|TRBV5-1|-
TGCGCCAGCAGCCTAGGGACTAGTCCAGGGACCGGGGAGCTGTTTTTT
CASSLGTSPGTGELFF
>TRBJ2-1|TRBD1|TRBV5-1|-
TGCGCCAGCAGCTTAACAGGGGGCACCTACAATGAGCAGTTCTTC
CASSLTGGTYNEQFF
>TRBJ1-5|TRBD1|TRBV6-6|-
TGTGCCAGCAGTCAATCTGGGACAGGGGCTTCTCAGCCCCAGCATTTT
CASSQSGTGASQPQHF
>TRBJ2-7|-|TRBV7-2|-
TGTGCCAGCAGCTTAGGAGGGGGAGCTGGCTCCTACGAGCAGTACTTC
CASSLGGGAGSYEQYF
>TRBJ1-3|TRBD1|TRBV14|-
TGTGCCAGCAGCCTCAGGGGGGCTACGGGAGGAAACACCATATATTTT
CASSLRGATGGNTIYF
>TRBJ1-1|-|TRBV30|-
TGTGCCTGGAGTTGGGCAGGAGGCGTGGAAGCTTTCTTT
CAWSWAGGVEAFF
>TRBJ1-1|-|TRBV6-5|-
TGTGCCAGCACTATGAACACTGAAGCTTTCTTT
CASTMNTEAFF
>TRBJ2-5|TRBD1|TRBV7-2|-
TGTGCCAGCAGCATACAACAGGGGGCGCGTGAGACCCAGTACTTC
CASSIQQGARETQYF
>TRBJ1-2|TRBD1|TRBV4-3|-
TGCGCCAGCAGCCAAGATTGGGCAGGGGGAGGCTATGGCTACACCTTC
CASSQDWAGGGYGYTF
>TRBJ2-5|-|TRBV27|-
TGTGCCAGCAGTCCCCCTGGGGCGGGGTGGGGGGAGACCCAGTACTTC
CASSPPGAGWGETQYF
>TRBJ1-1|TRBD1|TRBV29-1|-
TGCAGCGTTGTACAGGGGTTCACTGAAGCTTTCTTT
CSVVQGFTEAFF
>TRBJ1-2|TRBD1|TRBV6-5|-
TGTGCCAGCAGTCCGGACAGGGGAGCCGGCTACACCTTC
CASSPDRGAGYTF